Listed below are T cell receptor beta chains from one sample, sequenced in a study of blood T cell repertoires in COVID-19. Data came from immunoSEQ multiplex PCR; TCRdb stores just in-frame clones and leaves some out. The repertoire holds over 200,000 clones, with 70% to 90% as singletons. Sample: PBMCs or T cells enriched from blood (not recorded which). Source of these receptors: a woman in her 50s in a cohort exposed to, infected with or recovered from COVID-19 (not recorded which). The CDR3 runs from the conserved cysteine through the conserved F or W. Fields, in order: clone size, J gene, V gene, D gene, CDR3 DNA, CDR3 protein. D genes are given only for firm matches. Part of the rows lack a size; the others show once, few, many or a class for expanded clones.

size: once
J: TRBJ2-7
V: TRBV15
D: TRBD1
DNA: TGTGCCACCAGCAGGGGGACAGGGGAGGAGCAGTACTTC
CDR3: CATSRGTGEEQYF

size: once
J: TRBJ1-2
V: TRBV13
D: TRBD1
DNA: TGTGCCAGCAGCTTAACCGGGACAGCCAAGGCCTATGGCTACACCTTC
CDR3: CASSLTGTAKAYGYTF

size: NA
J: TRBJ2-7
V: TRBV28
D: NA
DNA: TGTGCCAGCAGTCTCAGGGATCCCTACGAGCAGTACTTC
CDR3: CASSLRDPYEQYF

size: NA
J: TRBJ1-1
V: TRBV7-3
D: NA
DNA: TGTGCCAGCAGCAGCGTGAACACTGAAGCTTTCTTT
CDR3: CASSSVNTEAFF

size: once
J: TRBJ2-7
V: TRBV27
D: TRBD2
DNA: TGTGCCAGCAGGCCCCGTACTAGCGGGCCATCCATGAGGACCGAGCAGTACTTC
CDR3: CASRPRTSGPSMRTEQYF

size: few
J: TRBJ1-5
V: TRBV4-1
D: TRBD1
DNA: TGCGCCAGCAGCCAGACCGGGACAGGAGACAATCAGCCCCAGCATTTT
CDR3: CASSQTGTGDNQPQHF

size: NA
J: TRBJ2-1
V: TRBV7-5
D: NA
DNA: TGTGCCAGAAGCTTAGAACTAGCGGGGGGACGGAGCTCCTACAATGAGCAGTTCTTC
CDR3: CARSLELAGGRSSYNEQFF

size: NA
J: TRBJ1-5
V: TRBV15
D: TRBD1
DNA: TGTGCCACCAGCACGACAGGAGGACAGGATCAGCCCCAGCATTTT
CDR3: CATSTTGGQDQPQHF

size: few
J: TRBJ1-3
V: TRBV12-3/TRBV12-4
D: NA
DNA: TGTGCCAGCAGCAGGGTGCCTGGAAACACCATATATTTT
CDR3: CASSRVPGNTIYF

size: NA
J: TRBJ2-1
V: TRBV7-2
D: TRBD1
DNA: TGTGCCAGCAGCTCCGAGGGGGCATTACTAACTGAGCAGTTCTTC
CDR3: CASSSEGALLTEQFF

size: NA
J: TRBJ1-2
V: TRBV14
D: NA
DNA: TGTGCCAGCAGCCAAGGCCAGGGCTATGGCTACACCTTC
CDR3: CASSQGQGYGYTF

size: NA
J: TRBJ1-2
V: TRBV9
D: TRBD1
DNA: TGTGCCAGCAGCCCACCATCCGGGACAGATTATGGCTACACCTTC
CDR3: CASSPPSGTDYGYTF

size: NA
J: TRBJ2-3
V: TRBV5-4
D: TRBD2
DNA: TGTGCCAGCAGCCCCGGGACTAGCGGGGGGGCTATGACGCAGTATTTT
CDR3: CASSPGTSGGAMTQYF

size: once
J: TRBJ1-5
V: TRBV5-8
D: TRBD1
DNA: TGTGCCAGCAGCCCTCGGACAGGGAATCAGCCCCAGCATTTT
CDR3: CASSPRTGNQPQHF